This record concerns one T cell receptor (beta chain) sequence. The antigen is not known. This entry comes from a study of post-analysis software for immune sequencing data. About the research overall: Disease trajectories encompassed relapsing-remitting, secondary progressive and progressive-relapsing multiple sclerosis. Points from the study as a whole: Among multiple sclerosis patients, normalized Chao1 diversity was significantly below that of controls. There were a few TRBV segments more frequent in patients than controls, and TRBV5-6, TRBV5-1 and TRBV20-1 were among them. Analysis by F measure revealed that same-batch samples clustered strongly together.

Incorporated into the TCR beta cDNA libraries were unique molecular identifiers, which served to reduce PCR and sequencing biases. MiXCR was run by TCRdb on the PCR reads, yielding one entry per CDR3 protein. The data hold about 820,000 distinct CDR3 sequences, with about 57% observed a single time. CDR1 and CDR2 from the germline V gene are KGHSH and LQKENI. This CDR3 comprises 12 residues. V lost 3 bases, J lost 11 bases, and 13 bases lay in between. The specimen was blood. This chain joins TRBV18 and TRBJ2-5, with D perhaps TRBD2 (6 bases). The sequence derives from a girl aged 10-17 years with multiple sclerosis. The CDR3 loop is CASSPGGPEQYF. In DNA form, the CDR3 reads TGTGCCAGCTCACCCGGGGGACCTGAGCAGTACTTC.